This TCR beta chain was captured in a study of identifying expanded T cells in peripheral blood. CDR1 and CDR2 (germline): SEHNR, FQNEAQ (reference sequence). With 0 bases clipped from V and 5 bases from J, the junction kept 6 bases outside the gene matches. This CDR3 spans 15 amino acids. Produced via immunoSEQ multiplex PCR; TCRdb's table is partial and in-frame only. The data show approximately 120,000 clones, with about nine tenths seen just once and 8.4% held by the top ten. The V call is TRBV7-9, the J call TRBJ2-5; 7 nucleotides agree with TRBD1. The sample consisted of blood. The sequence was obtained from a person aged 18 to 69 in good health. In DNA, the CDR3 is TGTGCCAGCAGCTTAGCAGGGGGCGCAGGGGAGACCCAGTACTTC. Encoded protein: CASSLAGGAGETQYF.